These 15 T cell receptor delta chains originate from one sample sequenced in a study of gamma-delta T cells after stem cell transplantation. TCRdb reprocessed the RT-PCR reads using CATT. The sample includes around 2,700 delta-chain clones, around 4.5% seen only once; the top ten take approximately 14%. The sequencing sample was made of gamma-delta T cells. Receptor source: a human donor. It is not recorded whose cells these are; they may come from a transplant donor.

This clone was detected a few times. The same CDR3 is also encoded by other DNA sequences in this sample. This chain joins TRDV2 and TRDJ3, with 8 bases aligning to TRDD3. This CDR3 is 20 amino acids long. V shed 7 bases, J shed 1 base, and the junction held 17 bases outside the gene matches. Germline V gene lookup returns CDR1 GEAIGNYY and CDR2 EKD. Written as DNA, the CDR3 is TGTGCCTGCGACTCTTCGTTTACTGGGGGCAAGTCCTGGGACACCCGACAGATGTTTTTC. This translates into CACDSSFTGGKSWDTRQMFF.

Remarks on this clone: This may be a read error: a much more frequent sequence differs by one nucleotide. The V gene is TRDV2, the J gene TRDJ2; 13 bases are shared with TRDD3. There are 22 residues in the CDR3. Per germline, CDR1 GEAIGNYY and CDR2 EKD. The trim removed 3 bases at V and 0 bases at J, leaving 18 bases unmatched. The CDR3 DNA reads as TGTGCCTGTGACGGCCTTCCTCCGACAATACTGGGGGATACGGCTTTGACAGCACAACTCTTCTTT. As protein: CACDGLPPTILGDTALTAQLFF.

In the case of this clone: A far larger clone is a single base away, which makes a read error likely. The chain couples TRDV2 to TRDJ1; 10 bases map to TRDD3. The V gene end was trimmed by 2 bases and the J gene end by 2 bases; junction bases not matched to a gene: 13. This CDR3 spans 18 amino acids. Looked up from germline, CDR1 is GEAIGNYY and CDR2 is EKD. CDR3 sequence reads: CACDILTGGCGRTDKLIF. The CDR3 DNA is TGTGCCTGTGACATTCTCACTGGGGGATGCGGTCGGACCGATAAACTCATCTTT.

On this clone: This likely came from a read error, as a far larger clone is one base away. The rearrangement uses TRDV2 and TRDJ1; possible D gene TRDD3, 5 bases. V was pared by 0 bases and J by 6 bases, with 16 bases between. The CDR3 has 15 amino acids. The germline V gene has CDR1 GEAIGNYY and CDR2 EKD. The CDR3 here is CACDTAGEEGNKLIF. DNA of the CDR3: TGTGCCTGTGACACCGCCGGGGAAGAAGGAAATAAACTCATCTTT.

This clone is labeled as medium-sized. This same CDR3 is encoded by further DNA sequences in the sample. The genes are TRDV2 and TRDJ1; 9 bases line up with TRDD3. This CDR3 spans 17 amino acids. Germline V gene sequence: CDR1 GEAIGNYY, CDR2 EKD. V shed 3 bases, J shed 1 base, and the junction held 11 bases outside the gene matches. CDR3 in amino acids: CACDGLGDSVGTDKLIF. The CDR3 nucleotides read TGTGCCTGTGACGGGCTGGGGGATTCTGTAGGCACCGATAAACTCATCTTT.

By its share, this clone is large. Other DNA sequences from this sample encode an identical CDR3 as well. The chain joins TRDV2 to TRDJ1; D ambiguous. V gave up 1 base and J gave up 3 bases, with 11 bases separating them. This CDR3 contains 14 residues. Per germline, CDR1 GEAIGNYY and CDR2 EKD. The CDR3 DNA follows: TGTGCCTGTGACACGGTAGGTCCTCCCGATAAACTCATCTTT. Amino acid sequence: CACDTVGPPDKLIF.

This clone was picked up a small number of times. The likely explanation is a read error, given a far larger clone one base away. The V gene is TRDV2, the J gene TRDJ1; 12 nucleotides agree with TRDD3. After removal of 0 bases from V and 7 bases from J, the junction contained 17 bases not matched to a gene. CDR1 is GEAIGNYY and CDR2 is EKD in the germline V gene. The CDR3 is made up of 19 amino acids. CDR3 DNA: TGTGCCTGTGACACCATTCTACTGGGGGATACAGAAGAGACGGGTAAACTCATCTTT. Protein: CACDTILLGDTEETGKLIF.

The sample holds a few counts of this clone. A much larger clone lies one base from this, so it may be a read error. The sample carries other DNA sequences with the same CDR3. The rearrangement joins TRDV2 to TRDJ1; 7 bases line up with TRDD3. Germline V gene sequence: CDR1 GEAIGNYY, CDR2 EKD. This CDR3 is built from 14 residues. For the CDR3, the DNA is TGCGCCTGTGACACCCTGGGGGGCACCGATAAACTCATCTTT. Protein: CACDTLGGTDKLIF.

This clone rates as medium-sized. The chain combines TRDV2 with TRDJ2; weak D call: TRDD3 (6 bases). V gave up 0 bases and J gave up 1 base, with 14 bases separating them. CDR1 GEAIGNYY and CDR2 EKD come from the germline V gene. The CDR3 loop spans 17 amino acids. CDR3 coding DNA: TGTGCCTGTGACACCGTGGGGGGACCCCGTTTGACAGCACAACTCTTCTTT. Translating gives CACDTVGGPRLTAQLFF.

The table lists this clone with a few counts. In DNA, the CDR3 is TGTGCCTGTGACACGACTCGAATACTGGGGGATTTTACGTACACCGATAAACTCATCTTT. Translating gives CACDTTRILGDFTYTDKLIF. This chain joins TRDV2 and TRDJ1, with TRDD3 matching 10 bases. The junction had 16 bases not matched to a gene; V was cut back by 1 base and J by 0 bases. The CDR3 covers 20 residues. Germline lookup yields CDR1 GEAIGNYY and CDR2 EKD.

The table lists this clone with a few counts. The likely explanation is a read error, given a far larger clone one base away. Other DNA sequences within the sample encode an identical CDR3. This sequence joins TRDV2 and TRDJ1; 12 nucleotides match TRDD3. This CDR3 contains 19 residues. Germline loops: CDR1 GEAIGNYY, CDR2 EKD. The CDR3 loop reads CACDTMSLGDTEYTDKLIF. The CDR3 nucleotides read TGTGCCTGTGACACCATGAGTCTGGGGGATACGGAGTACACCGATAAACTCATCTTC.

This clone was found a few times. Being one base from a much bigger clone, this may be a read error. The V gene is TRDV2, the J gene TRDJ1; a possible D gene is TRDD3 (5 bases). V was clipped by 0 bases and J by 0 bases, with 13 bases between them. The CDR3 has 16 residues. Germline CDR1 and CDR2: GEAIGNYY and EKD. The CDR3 spells CACDTLGTRHTDKLIF. The CDR3 DNA is TGTGCCTGTGACACCTTGGGGACCAGGCACACCGATAAACTCATCTTT.

This clone is deemed medium-sized. The junction departs from the called germline gene at one end, perhaps through a read error. The chain is built from TRDV1 and TRDJ2; 12 bases agree with TRDD3. There are 24 residues in the CDR3. The germline gives CDR1 TSWWSYY, CDR2 QGS. CDR3 protein: CALGPRGTLTSHYWGILLTAQLFF. The CDR3 DNA is TGTGCTCTTGGGCCCCGAGGGACGCTGACCTCTCATTACTGGGGGATACTTCTGACAGCACAACTATTCTTT.

This clone is judged medium-sized. Other DNA variants within this sample encode the same CDR3. The chain couples TRDV2 to TRDJ1; 12 nucleotides match TRDD3. Germline CDR1 reads GEAIGNYY; CDR2 reads EKD. V lost 0 bases, J lost 0 bases, and 31 bases stayed unmatched. The CDR3 extends over 26 amino acids. The CDR3 DNA reads as TGTGCCTGTGACACCGTGTTCAACCCGGGTCTGGGGGATACGCCCCGTACGGATCAGTACACCGATAAACTCATCTTT. Translating it yields CACDTVFNPGLGDTPRTDQYTDKLIF.

The table lists this clone with a few counts. A read error may explain this, as a much larger clone is one base away. Other DNA sequences from this sample encode an identical CDR3 as well. The chain has TRDV2 and TRDJ1, with 9 bases that match TRDD3. With V trimmed by 3 bases and J by 3 bases, 13 bases remained unmatched. The CDR3 extends over 17 amino acids. Germline assignment: CDR1 GEAIGNYY and CDR2 EKD. The CDR3 bases are TGTGCCTGTGACGAAGTACTTGGGGATACGCGCCCCGATAAACTCATCTTT. It codes for CACDEVLGDTRPDKLIF.